This T cell receptor beta chain originates from a study of shared clonotypes between healthy human individuals. Turning to the study itself: A donor's plate count was three for CD4 naive and three for CD4 memory; CD8 naive had two and CD8 memory one. Overall study findings and caveats: The study generally estimated greater richness for naive than memory subsets.

Sequencing used immunoSEQ multiplex PCR; TCRdb keeps in-frame clones, though not all of them. The sample contains 800,000 or so clones, just over 95% of which appear only once. In regard to this clone: Its target is unknown.

Naive CD8 cells, CD45RO-negative and positively selected for CCR7, excluded terminally differentiated effector memory CD45RA+ cells. This CDR3 has 17 amino acids. CDR1 and CDR2 (germline): SGHVS, FNYEAQ. Losses at the gene ends were 5 bases for V and 4 bases for J; bases not matched to a gene: 11. The receptor comes from a man aged 25 to 45 in good health. J is TRBJ2-3 and V is TRBV7-6; TRBD2 aligns across 11 bases. Sequencing used naive CD8+ T cells sorted from blood. The DNA for the CDR3 is TGTGCCAGCAGCACGGCACCTAGCGGGAGGAGTCCAGATACGCAGTATTTT. This translates into CASSTAPSGRSPDTQYF.